This record concerns one TCR beta chain sequence. The data originate from a study of identical twins. Unique molecular identifiers were present on the cDNA, and a universal primer site came from template switching. TCRdb reanalysed the 5' RACE reads using MiXCR and keeps one entry per CDR3 protein. The sample has about 530,000 distinct CDR3 sequences, roughly 15% seen once. The V gene end was trimmed by 3 bases and the J gene end by 2 bases; junction bases not matched to a gene: 7. There are 17 residues in the CDR3. Germline V lookup: CDR1 LGHDT, CDR2 YNNKEL (reference sequence). Another study also made use of these data, one on yellow fever vaccine responses in identical twins.

The chain employs TRBV3-1 and TRBJ2-3, with 11 bases fitting TRBD2. The receptor's source is a woman younger than 35 in good health. Sample: CD4+ T cells sorted from blood. The CDR3 sequence: CASSQAGLADLTDTQYF. CDR3 sequence (DNA): TGTGCCAGCAGCCAGGCGGGACTAGCGGATCTCACAGATACGCAGTATTTT.